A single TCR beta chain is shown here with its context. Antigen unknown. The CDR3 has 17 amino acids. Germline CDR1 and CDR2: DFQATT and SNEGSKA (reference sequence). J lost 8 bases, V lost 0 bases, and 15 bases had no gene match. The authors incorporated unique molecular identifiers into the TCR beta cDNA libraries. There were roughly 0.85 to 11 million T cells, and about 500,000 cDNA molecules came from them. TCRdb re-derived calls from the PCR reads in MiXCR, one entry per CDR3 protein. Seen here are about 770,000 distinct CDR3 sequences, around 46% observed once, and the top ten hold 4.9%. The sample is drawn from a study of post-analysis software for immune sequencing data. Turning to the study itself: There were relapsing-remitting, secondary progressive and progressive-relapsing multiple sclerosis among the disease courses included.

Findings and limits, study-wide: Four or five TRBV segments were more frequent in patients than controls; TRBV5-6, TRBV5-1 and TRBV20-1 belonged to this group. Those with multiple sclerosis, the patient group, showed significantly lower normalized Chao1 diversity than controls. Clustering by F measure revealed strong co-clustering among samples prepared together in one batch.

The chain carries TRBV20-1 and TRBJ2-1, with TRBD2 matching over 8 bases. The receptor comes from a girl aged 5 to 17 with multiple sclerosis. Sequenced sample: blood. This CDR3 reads CSARDPRAGAPGDEQFF. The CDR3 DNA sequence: TGCAGTGCTAGAGATCCCCGAGCGGGAGCGCCAGGGGATGAGCAGTTCTTC.